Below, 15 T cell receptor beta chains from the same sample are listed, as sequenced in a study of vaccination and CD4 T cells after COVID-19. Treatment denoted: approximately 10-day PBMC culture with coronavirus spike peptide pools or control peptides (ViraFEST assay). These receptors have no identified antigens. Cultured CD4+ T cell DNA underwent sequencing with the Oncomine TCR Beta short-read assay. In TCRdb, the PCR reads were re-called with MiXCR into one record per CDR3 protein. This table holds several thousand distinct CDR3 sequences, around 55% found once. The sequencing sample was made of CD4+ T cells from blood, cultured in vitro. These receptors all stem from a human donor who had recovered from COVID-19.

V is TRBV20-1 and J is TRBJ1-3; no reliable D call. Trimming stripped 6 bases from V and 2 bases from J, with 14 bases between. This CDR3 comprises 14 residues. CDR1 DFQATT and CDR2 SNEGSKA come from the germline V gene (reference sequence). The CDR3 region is CSAVPGTTGNTIYF. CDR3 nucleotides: TGCAGTGCAGTTCCGGGAACGACTGGAAACACCATATATTTT.

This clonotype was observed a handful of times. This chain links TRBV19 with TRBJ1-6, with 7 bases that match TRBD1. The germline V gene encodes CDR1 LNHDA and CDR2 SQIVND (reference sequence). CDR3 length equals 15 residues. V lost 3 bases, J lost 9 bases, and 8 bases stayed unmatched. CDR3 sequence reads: CASSMGGTVSSPLHF. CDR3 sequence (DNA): TGTGCCAGTAGTATGGGAGGGACAGTAAGTTCACCCCTCCACTTT.

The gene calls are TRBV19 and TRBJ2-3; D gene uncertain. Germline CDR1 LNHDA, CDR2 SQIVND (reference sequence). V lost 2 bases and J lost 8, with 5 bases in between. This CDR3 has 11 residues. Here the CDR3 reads CASSIRFTQYF. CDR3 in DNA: TGTGCCAGTAGTATAAGGTTTACGCAGTATTTT.

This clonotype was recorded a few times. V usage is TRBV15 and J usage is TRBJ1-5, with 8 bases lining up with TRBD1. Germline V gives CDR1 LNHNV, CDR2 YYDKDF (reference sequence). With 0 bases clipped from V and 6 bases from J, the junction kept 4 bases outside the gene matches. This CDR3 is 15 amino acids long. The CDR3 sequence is CATSRDGQGFQPQHF. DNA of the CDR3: TGTGCCACCAGCAGAGACGGACAGGGTTTTCAGCCCCAGCATTTT.

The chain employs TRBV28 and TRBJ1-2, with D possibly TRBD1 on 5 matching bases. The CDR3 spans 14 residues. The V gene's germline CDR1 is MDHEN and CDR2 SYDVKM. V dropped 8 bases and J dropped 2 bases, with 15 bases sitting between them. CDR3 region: CASCEGSRNYGYTF. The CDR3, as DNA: TGTGCCAGCTGCGAGGGGTCTCGGAACTATGGCTACACCTTC.

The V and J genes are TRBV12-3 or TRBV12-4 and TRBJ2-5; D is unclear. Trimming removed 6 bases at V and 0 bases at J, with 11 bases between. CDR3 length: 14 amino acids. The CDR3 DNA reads TGTGCCAGCAGCCCTATAGGGTACCAAGAGACCCAGTACTTC. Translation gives CASSPIGYQETQYF.

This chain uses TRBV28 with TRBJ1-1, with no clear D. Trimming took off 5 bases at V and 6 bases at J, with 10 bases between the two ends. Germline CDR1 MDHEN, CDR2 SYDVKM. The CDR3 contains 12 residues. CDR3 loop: CASSTRTSEAFF. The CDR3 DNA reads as TGTGCCAGCAGTACTCGGACCTCTGAAGCTTTCTTT.

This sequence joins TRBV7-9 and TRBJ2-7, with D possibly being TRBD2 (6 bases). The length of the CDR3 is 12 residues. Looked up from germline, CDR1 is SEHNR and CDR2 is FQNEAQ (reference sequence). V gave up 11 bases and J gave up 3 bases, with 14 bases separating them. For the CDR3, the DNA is TGTGCCTCTGGGGGGTACGTCTACGAGCAGTACTTC. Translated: CASGGYVYEQYF. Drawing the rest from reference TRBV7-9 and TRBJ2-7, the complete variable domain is DTGVSQNPRHKITKRGQNVTFRCDPISEHNRLYWYRQTLGQGPEFLTYFQNEAQLEKSRLLSDRFSAERPKGSFSTLEIQRTEQGDSAMYLCASGGYVYEQYFGPGTRLTVT.

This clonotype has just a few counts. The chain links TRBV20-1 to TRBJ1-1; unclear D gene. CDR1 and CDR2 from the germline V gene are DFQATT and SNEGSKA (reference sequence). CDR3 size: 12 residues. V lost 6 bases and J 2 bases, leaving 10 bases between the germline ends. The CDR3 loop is CSARTVNTEAFF. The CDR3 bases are TGCAGTGCCCGAACAGTTAACACTGAAGCTTTCTTT.

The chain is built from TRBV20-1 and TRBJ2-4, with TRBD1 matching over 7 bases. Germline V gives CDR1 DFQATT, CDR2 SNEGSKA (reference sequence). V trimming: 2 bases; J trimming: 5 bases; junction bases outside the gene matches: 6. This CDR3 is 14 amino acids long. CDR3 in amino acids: CSARPGTAENIQYF. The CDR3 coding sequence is TGCAGTGCTAGACCCGGGACAGCGGAAAACATTCAGTACTTC.

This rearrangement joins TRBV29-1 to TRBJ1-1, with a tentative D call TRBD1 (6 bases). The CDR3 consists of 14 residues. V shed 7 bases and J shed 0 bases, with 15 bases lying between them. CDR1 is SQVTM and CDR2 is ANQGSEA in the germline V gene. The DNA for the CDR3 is TGCAGCGCTCGAGCCGGGACAATGAACACTGAAGCTTTCTTT. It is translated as CSARAGTMNTEAFF.

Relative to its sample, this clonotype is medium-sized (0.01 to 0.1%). The CDR3 region has the DNA TGTGCCAGCAGCTTAGGAGTTAGTCGGGGCGGTCAGCCCCAGCATTTT. Its protein is CASSLGVSRGGQPQHF. This chain uses TRBV7-6 with TRBJ1-5; TRBD1 is a possible D gene (5 bases). From germline, CDR1 is SGHVS and CDR2 FNYEAQ. The CDR3 is 16 amino acids. Deletions cut 1 base from V and 6 bases from J, with 16 bases between.

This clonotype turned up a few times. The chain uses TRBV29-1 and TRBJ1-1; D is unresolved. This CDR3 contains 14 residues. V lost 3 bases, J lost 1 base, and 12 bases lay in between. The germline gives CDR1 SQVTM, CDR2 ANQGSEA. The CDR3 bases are TGCAGCGTTGATTTTGGGCTGACGAACACTGAAGCTTTCTTT. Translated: CSVDFGLTNTEAFF.

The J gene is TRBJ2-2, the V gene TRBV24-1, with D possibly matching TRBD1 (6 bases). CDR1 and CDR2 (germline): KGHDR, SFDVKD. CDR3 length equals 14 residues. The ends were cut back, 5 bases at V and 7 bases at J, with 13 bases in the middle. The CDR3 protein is CATSVNRAGGELFF. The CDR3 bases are TGTGCCACCAGTGTCAACAGGGCTGGCGGGGAGCTGTTTTTT.

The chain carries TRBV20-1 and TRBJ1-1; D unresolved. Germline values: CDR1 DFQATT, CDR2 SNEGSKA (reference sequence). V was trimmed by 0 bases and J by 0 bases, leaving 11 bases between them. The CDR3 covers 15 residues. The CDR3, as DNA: TGCAGTGCTAGAGATCGGTCTGGAGTGAACACTGAAGCTTTCTTT. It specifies CSARDRSGVNTEAFF.